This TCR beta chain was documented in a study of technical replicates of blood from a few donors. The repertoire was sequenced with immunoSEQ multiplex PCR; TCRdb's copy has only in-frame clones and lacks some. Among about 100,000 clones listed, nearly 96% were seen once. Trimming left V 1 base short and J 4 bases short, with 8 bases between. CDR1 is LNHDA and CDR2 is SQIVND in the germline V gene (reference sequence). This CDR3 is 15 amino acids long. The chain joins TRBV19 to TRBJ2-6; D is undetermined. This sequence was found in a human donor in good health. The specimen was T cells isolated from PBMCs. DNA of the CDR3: TGTGCCAGTAGTATAGTACCTATGGGGGCCAACGTCCTGACTTTC. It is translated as CASSIVPMGANVLTF.